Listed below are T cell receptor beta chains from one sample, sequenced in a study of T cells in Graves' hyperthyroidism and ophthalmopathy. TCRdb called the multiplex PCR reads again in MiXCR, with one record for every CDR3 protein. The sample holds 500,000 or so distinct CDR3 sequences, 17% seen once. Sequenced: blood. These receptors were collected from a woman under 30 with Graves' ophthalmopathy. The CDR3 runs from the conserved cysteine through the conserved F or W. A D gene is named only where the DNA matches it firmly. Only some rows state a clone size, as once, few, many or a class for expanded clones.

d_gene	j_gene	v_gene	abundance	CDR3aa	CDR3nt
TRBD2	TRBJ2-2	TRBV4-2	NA	CASSQDMERGGLTGELFF	TGTGCCAGCAGCCAAGATATGGAGCGGGGGGGCCTCACCGGGGAGCTGTTTTTT
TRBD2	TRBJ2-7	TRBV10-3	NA	CAITASGSYEQYF	TGTGCCATCACCGCTAGCGGCTCCTACGAGCAGTACTTC
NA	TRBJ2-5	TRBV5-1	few	CASSSTVGGPLQETQYF	TGCGCCAGCAGCTCAACCGTCGGGGGACCTCTCCAAGAGACCCAGTACTTC
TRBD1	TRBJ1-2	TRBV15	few	CATSREPGGYGGYTF	TGTGCCACCAGCAGAGAACCAGGGGGCTACGGTGGCTACACCTTC
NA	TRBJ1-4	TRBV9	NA	CASSAEDRGKLFF	TGTGCCAGCAGCGCCGAGGACAGAGGAAAACTGTTTTTT
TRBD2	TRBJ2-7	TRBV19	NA	CASSMTSGGSYEQYF	TGTGCCAGTAGTATGACTAGCGGGGGGTCCTACGAGCAGTACTTC
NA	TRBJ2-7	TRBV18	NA	CASSPFEVTYEQYF	TGTGCCAGCTCACCATTTGAAGTAACCTACGAGCAGTACTTC
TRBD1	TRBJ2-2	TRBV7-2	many	CASSLRIAGRGHTGELFF	TGTGCCAGCAGCTTACGTATCGCAGGCAGGGGGCACACCGGGGAGCTGTTTTTT
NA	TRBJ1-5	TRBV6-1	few	CASSEYLTYSNQPQHF	TGTGCCAGCAGTGAATACCTTACCTATAGCAATCAGCCCCAGCATTTT
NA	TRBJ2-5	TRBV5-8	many	CASSFRAQPYQETQYF	TGTGCCAGCAGCTTTCGGGCCCAACCATACCAAGAGACCCAGTACTTC
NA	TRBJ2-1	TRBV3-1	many	CASSRKTGTSSYNEQFF	TGTGCCAGCAGCCGAAAAACCGGGACAAGCTCCTACAATGAGCAGTTCTTC
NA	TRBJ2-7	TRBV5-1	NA	CASSFHHPWAYEQYF	TGCGCCAGCAGCTTTCATCACCCCTGGGCCTACGAGCAGTACTTC
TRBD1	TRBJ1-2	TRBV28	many	CASSTGTGDYGYTF	TGTGCCAGCAGTACCGGGACAGGGGACTATGGCTACACCTTC
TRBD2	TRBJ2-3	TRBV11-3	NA	CASSMGIAGSDTDTQYF	TGTGCCAGCAGCATGGGAATAGCGGGGTCCGACACAGATACGCAGTATTTT
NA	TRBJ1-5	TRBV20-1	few	CSAIKQANQPQHF	TGCAGTGCTATAAAACAGGCGAATCAGCCCCAGCATTTT
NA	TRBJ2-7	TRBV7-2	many	CASSIANPYEQYF	TGTGCCAGCAGCATAGCAAACCCCTACGAGCAGTACTTC
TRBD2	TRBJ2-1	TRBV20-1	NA	CSAIYPSGGVSYNEQFF	TGCAGTGCTATCTACCCCAGCGGGGGGGTTTCCTACAATGAGCAGTTCTTC
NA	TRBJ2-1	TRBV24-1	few	CATRDSRSGEQFF	TGTGCCACCAGGGACAGCCGAAGTGGTGAGCAGTTCTTC
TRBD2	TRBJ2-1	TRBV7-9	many	CASSSGSGGGPSYNEQFF	TGTGCCAGCAGCTCGGGCAGTGGGGGAGGGCCCTCCTACAATGAGCAGTTCTTC
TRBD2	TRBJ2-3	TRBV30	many	CAWSVGGSSDTQYF	TGTGCCTGGAGTGTAGGCGGGAGTTCGGATACGCAGTATTTT
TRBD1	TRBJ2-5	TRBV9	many	CASSVGQGAGETQYF	TGTGCCAGCAGCGTGGGACAGGGGGCTGGAGAGACCCAGTACTTC
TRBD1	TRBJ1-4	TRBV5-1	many	CASSLRQTGMNEKLFF	TGCGCCAGCAGCTTGCGGCAGACAGGGATGAATGAAAAACTGTTTTTT
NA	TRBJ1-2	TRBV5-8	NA	CASSLGGVWGTPDGYTF	TGTGCCAGCAGCTTGGGGGGGGTGTGGGGAACTCCGGATGGCTACACCTTC
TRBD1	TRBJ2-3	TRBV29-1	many	CSVLPTGPTDTQYF	TGCAGCGTCCTACCGACAGGGCCCACAGATACGCAGTATTTT
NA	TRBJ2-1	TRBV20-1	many	CSAKTGTSYNEQFF	TGCAGTGCCAAAACCGGGACCTCCTACAATGAGCAGTTCTTC